Listed here are 20 T cell receptor beta chains from one sample, sequenced in a study of cytomegalovirus exposure and HLA in healthy donors. Method: immunoSEQ multiplex PCR; TCRdb's copy keeps in-frame clones and lacks some. The sample includes about 250,000 clones, about 90% of them seen just once. The material sequenced was PBMCs. The receptors were sampled from a man aged 18 to 35 in good health and CMV-seropositive.

The J gene is TRBJ1-2, the V gene TRBV7-6; 8 bases agree with TRBD1. V gave up 1 base and J gave up 3 bases; unmatched junction bases: 10. This CDR3 comprises 17 residues. Germline-derived CDR1 and CDR2 are SGHVS and FNYEAQ. The CDR3, as DNA: TGTGCCAGCAGCTTAGGTCCTTCCGGGACAGGAGACTATGGCTACACCTTC. Translated: CASSLGPSGTGDYGYTF.

This rearrangement joins TRBV12-5 to TRBJ1-5, with 7 bases identical to TRBD1. V shed 0 bases, J shed 5 bases, and the junction held 13 bases outside the gene matches. The CDR3 runs to 18 residues. CDR1 is LGHNT and CDR2 is FRNRAP in the germline V gene. DNA for the CDR3: TGTGCTAGTGGTTTGGTACGAAGCCGTCGGACAGGATATCAGCCCCAGCATTTT. This sequence encodes CASGLVRSRRTGYQPQHF.

As for this clone: The CDR3 carries no conserved terminal phenylalanine or tryptophan, so it likely arises from a read error. Because the CDR3's place on the DNA is in doubt, the DNA is left out and the CDR3 is given as listed by TCRdb. The chain recombines TRBV5-1 with TRBJ1-2; the table's D call, TRBD1, was not checked against the DNA. Counting both end residues, the CDR3 totals 13 amino acids. Per the germline V gene, CDR1 is SGHRS and CDR2 is YFSETQ. The CDR3 sequence: CASSLDPGGMPRY.

The genes are TRBV28 and TRBJ2-7; D unclear. With 6 bases removed from V and 8 bases from J, the gap between germline ends came to 17 bases. The CDR3 is 13 residues long. Germline-derived CDR1 and CDR2 are MDHEN and SYDVKM. CDR3 protein: CASRSGPADQQYF. In nucleotides, the CDR3 is TGTGCCAGCAGATCAGGACCGGCGGACCAGCAGTACTTC. The full variable domain, in which reference TRBV28 and TRBJ2-7 provide the parts outside the CDR3, is DVKVTQSSRYLVKRTGEKVFLECVQDMDHENMFWYRQDPGLGLRLIYFSYDVKMKEKGDIPEGYSVSREKKERFSLILESASTNQTSMYLCASRSGPADQQYFGPGTRLTVT.

As DNA, the CDR3 is TGCGCCAGCAGCTGGGACCCTTTAGGGGATACGCAGTATTTT. It is translated as CASSWDPLGDTQYF. The chain combines TRBV5-1 with TRBJ2-3; D tentatively fits TRBD1 or TRBD2 (5 bases each). The CDR3 spans 14 residues. Germline V gene data show CDR1 as SGHRS and CDR2 as YFSETQ. V lost 3 bases, J lost 6 bases, and 14 bases lay in between. The full variable domain, rest sourced from reference TRBV5-1 and TRBJ2-3, is KAGVTQTPRYLIKTRGQQVTLSCSPISGHRSVSWYQQTPGQGLQFLFEYFSETQRNKGNFPGRFSGRQFSNSRSEMNVSTLELGDSALYLCASSWDPLGDTQYFGPGTRLTVL.

A note on this clone: A clone one base away is much larger, so this may be a read error. V usage is TRBV5-4 and J usage is TRBJ2-5; D gene unclear. Trimming cost V 0 bases and J 3 bases, with 0 bases left between them. Germline V gene data show CDR1 as SGHNT and CDR2 as YYREEE (reference sequence). There are 11 residues in the CDR3. CDR3 loop: CASSLEETQYF. The CDR3 DNA follows: TGTGCCAGCAGCTTGGAAGAGACCCAGTACTTC.

This sequence joins TRBV10-3 and TRBJ2-7, with 7 bases lining up with TRBD2. In germline, CDR1 is ENHRY, CDR2 SYGVKD. Trimming took 3 bases from V and 3 from J; bases not matched to a gene: 11. The CDR3 covers 16 residues. As DNA, the CDR3 is TGTGCCATCAGTGAATCAATCAGCGGGATGGGCTACGAGCAGTACTTC. Protein product: CAISESISGMGYEQYF.

The chain joins TRBV20-1 to TRBJ1-2; D unresolved. Looked up from germline, CDR1 is DFQATT and CDR2 is SNEGSKA (reference sequence). The CDR3 has 11 amino acids. Trimming cost V 5 bases and J 8 bases, with 12 bases left between them. CDR3 protein: CSAPRGEGYTF. In nucleotides, the CDR3 is TGCAGTGCTCCACGTGGGGAGGGCTACACCTTC.

The chain links TRBV5-1 to TRBJ2-7; 12 bases align to TRBD2. With 5 bases clipped from V and 2 bases from J, the junction kept 5 bases outside the gene matches. The CDR3 loop spans 15 amino acids. Germline V gives CDR1 SGHRS, CDR2 YFSETQ. CDR3 loop: CASSIGLAGTYEQYF. The CDR3 DNA is TGCGCCAGCAGTATCGGACTAGCGGGAACCTACGAGCAGTACTTC.

The CDR3 DNA reads as TGTGCCAGCAGCTTACAGGGAGGGACTTTAAATGAGCAGTTCTTC. Its translation: CASSLQGGTLNEQFF. The rearrangement joins TRBV11-2 to TRBJ2-1; TRBD2 aligns across 7 bases. CDR1 and CDR2 (germline): SGHAT, FQNNGV. The CDR3 spans 15 residues. V trimming: 2 bases; J trimming: 7 bases; junction bases outside the gene matches: 8.

This clone has only one observation. The rearrangement uses TRBV2 and TRBJ1-2; no clear D gene. This CDR3 has 15 residues. V shed 5 bases and J shed 2 bases, with 15 bases lying between them. Germline V gene sequence: CDR1 SNHLY, CDR2 FYNNEI. CDR3 nucleotide sequence: TGTGCCAGCAGTACCGACATTCTGGGGAACTATGGCTACACCTTC. Amino acid sequence: CASSTDILGNYGYTF.

The CDR3 is CASSVSGYNEQFF. The CDR3 DNA is TGTGCCAGCAGCGTGAGCGGATACAATGAGCAGTTCTTC. V is TRBV9 and J is TRBJ2-1, with D perhaps TRBD2 (5 bases). The CDR3 has 13 residues. Deletions cut 2 bases from V and 4 bases from J, with 7 bases between. Germline lookup yields CDR1 SGDLS and CDR2 YYNGEE.

This clone appeared a single time. The rearrangement links TRBV2 to TRBJ2-2; no definite D call. V dropped 5 bases and J dropped 5 bases, with 15 bases sitting between them. Germline values: CDR1 SNHLY, CDR2 FYNNEI. The CDR3 has 15 residues. In DNA, the CDR3 is TGTGCCAGCAGTAGCTTCCAGACCGAAACCGGGGAGCTGTTTTTT. Its translation: CASSSFQTETGELFF.

The J gene is TRBJ2-1, the V gene TRBV27, with a possible D match to TRBD2 (5 bases). The CDR3 is 14 residues long. Germline CDR1 reads MNHEY; CDR2 reads SMNVEV (reference sequence). V lost 5 bases, J lost 3 bases, and 11 bases lay in between. CDR3 DNA: TGTGCCAGCAGTCGCGTGACTAACTACAATGAGCAGTTCTTC. Amino acid sequence: CASSRVTNYNEQFF.

The table lists this clone with a few counts. The chain combines TRBV7-2 with TRBJ1-2, with 7 bases that match TRBD1. The CDR3 is 14 residues long. Germline assignment: CDR1 SGHTA and CDR2 FQGNSA. V lost 4 bases, J lost 2 bases, and 4 bases stayed unmatched. CDR3 nucleotide sequence: TGTGCCAGCAGCTACGGGACAGCCAACTATGGCTACACCTTC. Translating gives CASSYGTANYGYTF. The entire variable domain, with the rest obtained from reference TRBV7-2 and TRBJ1-2, is as follows: GAGVSQSPSNKVTEKGKDVELRCDPISGHTALYWYRQSLGQGLEFLIYFQGNSAPDKSGLPSDRFSAERTGGSVSTLTIQRTQQEDSAVYLCASSYGTANYGYTFGSGTRLTVV.

The gene calls are TRBV27 and TRBJ1-3; maybe TRBD1 (6 bases). CDR1 is MNHEY and CDR2 is SMNVEV in the germline V gene (reference sequence). The CDR3 is 13 residues long. With 3 bases removed from V and 4 bases from J, the gap between germline ends came to 7 bases. The CDR3: CASSFGQGNTIYF. Written as DNA, the CDR3 is TGTGCCAGCAGTTTCGGACAGGGAAACACCATATATTTT.

In this sample, this clone turned up once. V is TRBV7-8 and J is TRBJ2-7; 7 bases fit TRBD1. V shed 5 bases, J shed 3 bases, and the junction held 7 bases outside the gene matches. The germline CDR1 and CDR2 sequences are SGHVS and FQNEAQ. The CDR3 runs 14 residues. The CDR3, as DNA: TGTGCCAGCAGCGAAGGAACAGGGGACTACGAGCAGTACTTC. Translation: CASSEGTGDYEQYF.

The J gene is TRBJ2-7, the V gene TRBV28; 11 bases fit TRBD1. V shed 6 bases, J shed 4 bases, and the junction held 5 bases outside the gene matches. Germline lookup yields CDR1 MDHEN and CDR2 SYDVKM. The CDR3 covers 14 residues. The CDR3 nucleotides read TGTGCCAGCAGCTCCCGGGACAGGGGGTACGAGCAGTACTTC. It yields the protein CASSSRDRGYEQYF.

The rearrangement uses TRBV4-1 and TRBJ2-7, with no clear D. This CDR3 comprises 16 residues. The V gene's germline CDR1 is MGHRA and CDR2 YSYEKL. V dropped 2 bases and J dropped 0 bases, with 14 bases sitting between them. The CDR3 nucleotides are TGCGCCAGCAGCCAACCCTCCGCCCTGAGCTCCTACGAGCAGTACTTC. It translates to CASSQPSALSSYEQYF.

This clone was observed a single time. The chain employs TRBV10-3 and TRBJ1-2, with D unresolved. Germline V gene lookup returns CDR1 ENHRY and CDR2 SYGVKD. V gave up 0 bases and J gave up 7 bases, with 3 bases separating them. CDR3 length: 11 residues. The CDR3 nucleotides are TGTGCCATCAGTGAGTCCCTTGGCTACACCTTC. Its protein product is CAISESLGYTF.